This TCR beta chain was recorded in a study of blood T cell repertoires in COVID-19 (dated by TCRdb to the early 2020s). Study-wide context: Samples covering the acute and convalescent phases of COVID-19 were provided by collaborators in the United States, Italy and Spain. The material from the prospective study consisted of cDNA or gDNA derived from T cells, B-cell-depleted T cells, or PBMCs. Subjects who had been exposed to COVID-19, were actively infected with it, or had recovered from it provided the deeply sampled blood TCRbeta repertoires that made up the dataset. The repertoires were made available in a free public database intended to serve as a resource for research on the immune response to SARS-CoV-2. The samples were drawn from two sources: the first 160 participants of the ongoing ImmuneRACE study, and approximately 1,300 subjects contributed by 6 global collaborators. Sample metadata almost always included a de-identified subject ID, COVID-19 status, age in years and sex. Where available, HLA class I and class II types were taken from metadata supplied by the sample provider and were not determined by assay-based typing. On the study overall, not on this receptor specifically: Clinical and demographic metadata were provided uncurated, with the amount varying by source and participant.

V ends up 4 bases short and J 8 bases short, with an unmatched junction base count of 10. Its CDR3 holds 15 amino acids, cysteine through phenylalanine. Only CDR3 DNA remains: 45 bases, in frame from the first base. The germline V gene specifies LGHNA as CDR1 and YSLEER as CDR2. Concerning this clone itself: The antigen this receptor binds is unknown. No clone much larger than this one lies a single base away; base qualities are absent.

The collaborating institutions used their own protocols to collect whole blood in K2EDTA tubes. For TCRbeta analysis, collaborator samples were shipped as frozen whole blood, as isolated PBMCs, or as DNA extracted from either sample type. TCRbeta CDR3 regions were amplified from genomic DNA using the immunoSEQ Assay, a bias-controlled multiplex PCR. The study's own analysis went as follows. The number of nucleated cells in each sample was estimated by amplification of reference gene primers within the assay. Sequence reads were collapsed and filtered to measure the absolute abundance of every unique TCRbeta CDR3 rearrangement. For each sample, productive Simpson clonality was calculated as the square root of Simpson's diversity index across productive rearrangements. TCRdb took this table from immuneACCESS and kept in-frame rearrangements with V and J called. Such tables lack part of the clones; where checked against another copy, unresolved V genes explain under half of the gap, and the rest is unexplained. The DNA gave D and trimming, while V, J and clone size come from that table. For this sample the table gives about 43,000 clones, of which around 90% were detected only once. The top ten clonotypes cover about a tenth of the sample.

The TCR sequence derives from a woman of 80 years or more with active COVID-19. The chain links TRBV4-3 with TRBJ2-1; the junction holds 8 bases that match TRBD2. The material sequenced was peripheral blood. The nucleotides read TGCGCCAGCAGCCGCGGACTAGCAGCGAACGATGAGCAGTTCTTC. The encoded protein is CASSRGLAANDEQFF.